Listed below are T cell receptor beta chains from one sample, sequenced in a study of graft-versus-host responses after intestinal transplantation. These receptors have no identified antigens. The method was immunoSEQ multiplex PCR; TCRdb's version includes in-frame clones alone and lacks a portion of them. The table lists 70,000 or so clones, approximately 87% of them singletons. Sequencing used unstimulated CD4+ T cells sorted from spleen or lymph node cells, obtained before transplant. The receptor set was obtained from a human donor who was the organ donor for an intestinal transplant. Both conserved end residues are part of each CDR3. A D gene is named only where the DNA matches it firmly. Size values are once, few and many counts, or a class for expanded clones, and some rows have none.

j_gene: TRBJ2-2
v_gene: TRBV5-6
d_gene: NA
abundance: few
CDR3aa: CASSLNGGVTGELFF
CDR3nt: TGTGCCAGCAGCTTGAACGGGGGTGTCACCGGGGAGCTGTTTTTT

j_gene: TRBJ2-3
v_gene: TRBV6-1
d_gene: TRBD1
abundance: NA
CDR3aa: CASSADRADTQYF
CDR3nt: TGTGCCAGCAGTGCCGACAGGGCAGATACGCAGTATTTT

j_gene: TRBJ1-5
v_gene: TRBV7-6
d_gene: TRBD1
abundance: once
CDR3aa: CASSPGTENQPQHF
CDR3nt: TGTGCCAGCAGCCCTGGGACAGAAAATCAGCCCCAGCATTTT

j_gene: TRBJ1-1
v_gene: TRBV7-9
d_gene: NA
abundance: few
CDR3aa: CASSAAVGAFF
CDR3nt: TGTGCCAGCAGCGCCGCGGTGGGAGCTTTCTTT

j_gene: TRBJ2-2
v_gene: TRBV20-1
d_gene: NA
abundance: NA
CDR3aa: CSVGAPGELFF
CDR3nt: TGCAGTGTAGGGGCCCCCGGGGAGCTGTTTTTT

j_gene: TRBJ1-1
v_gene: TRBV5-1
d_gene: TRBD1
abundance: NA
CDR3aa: CASSLFPGGTEAFF
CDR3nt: TGCGCCAGCAGCTTGTTTCCAGGGGGCACTGAAGCTTTCTTT

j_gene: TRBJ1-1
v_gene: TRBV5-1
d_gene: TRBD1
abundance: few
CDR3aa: CASSSTGMNTEAFF
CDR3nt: TGCGCCAGCAGCTCGACAGGGATGAACACTGAAGCTTTCTTT

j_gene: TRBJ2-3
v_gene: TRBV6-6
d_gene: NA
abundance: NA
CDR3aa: CASSKTGLGDTQYF
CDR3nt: TGTGCCAGCAGTAAAACAGGGTTGGGAGATACGCAGTATTTT

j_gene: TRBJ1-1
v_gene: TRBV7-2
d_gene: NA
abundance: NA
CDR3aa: CASSLAGQTNTEAFF
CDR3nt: TGTGCCAGCAGCTTAGCTGGACAAACCAACACTGAAGCTTTCTTT

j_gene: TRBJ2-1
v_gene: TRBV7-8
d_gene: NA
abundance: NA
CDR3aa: CASRPTGKNNEQFF
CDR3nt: TGTGCCAGCAGACCCACAGGGAAAAACAATGAGCAGTTCTTC

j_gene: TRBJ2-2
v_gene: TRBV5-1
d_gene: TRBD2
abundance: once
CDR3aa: CASSLAPLAGGVGELFF
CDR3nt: TGCGCCAGCAGCTTGGCCCCACTAGCGGGGGGAGTCGGGGAGCTGTTTTTT

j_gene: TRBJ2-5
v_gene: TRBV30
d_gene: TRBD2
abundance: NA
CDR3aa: CAWSDYPSGGQETQYF
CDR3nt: TGTGCCTGGAGTGATTACCCTAGCGGGGGACAAGAGACCCAGTACTTC

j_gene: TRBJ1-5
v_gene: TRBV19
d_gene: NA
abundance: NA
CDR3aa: CASSRRGLGSGNQPQHF
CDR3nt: TGTGCCAGTAGTAGACGGGGTTTAGGGTCGGGCAATCAGCCCCAGCATTTT

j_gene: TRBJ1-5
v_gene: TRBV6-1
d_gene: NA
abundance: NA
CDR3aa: CATDRWNNQPQHF
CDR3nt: TGTGCCACCGACAGGTGGAACAATCAGCCCCAGCATTTT

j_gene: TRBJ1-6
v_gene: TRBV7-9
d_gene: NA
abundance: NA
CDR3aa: CASSSSRGINSPLHF
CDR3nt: TGTGCCAGCAGCTCCTCCAGGGGTATCAATTCACCCCTCCACTTT

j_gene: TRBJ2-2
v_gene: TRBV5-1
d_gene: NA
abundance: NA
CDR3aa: CASRTDNTGELFF
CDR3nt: TGCGCCAGCCGGACAGACAACACCGGGGAGCTGTTTTTT

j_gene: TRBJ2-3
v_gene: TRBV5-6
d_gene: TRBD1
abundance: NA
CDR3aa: CASSWGQGADTQYF
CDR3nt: TGTGCCAGCAGCTGGGGACAGGGGGCCGATACGCAGTATTTT

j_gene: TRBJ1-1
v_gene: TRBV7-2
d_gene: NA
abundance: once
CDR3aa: CASTLRGGGKMNTEAFF
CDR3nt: TGTGCCAGCACCCTACGTGGAGGAGGGAAGATGAACACTGAAGCTTTCTTT

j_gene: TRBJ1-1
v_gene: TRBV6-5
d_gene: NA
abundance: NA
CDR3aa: CASSYSSRGGPEAFF
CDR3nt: TGTGCCAGCAGTTACTCGAGCAGGGGTGGTCCCGAAGCTTTCTTT

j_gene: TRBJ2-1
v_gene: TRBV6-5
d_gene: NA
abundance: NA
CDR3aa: CASSFRANEQFF
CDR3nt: TGTGCCAGCAGTTTCAGGGCGAATGAGCAGTTCTTC

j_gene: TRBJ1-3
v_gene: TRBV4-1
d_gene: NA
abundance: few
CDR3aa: CASSQFAGATGNTIYF
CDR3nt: TGCGCCAGCAGCCAGTTTGCGGGGGCAACTGGAAACACCATATATTTT

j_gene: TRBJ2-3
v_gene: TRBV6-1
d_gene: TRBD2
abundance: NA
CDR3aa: CASSEHPGPRLAERTDTQYF
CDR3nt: TGTGCCAGCAGTGAACACCCAGGCCCACGACTAGCGGAGAGAACAGATACGCAGTATTTT

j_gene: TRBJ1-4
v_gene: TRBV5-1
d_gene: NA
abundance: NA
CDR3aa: CASSLRGQSPYEKLFF
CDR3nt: TGCGCCAGCAGCCTAAGGGGCCAGAGCCCTTATGAAAAACTGTTTTTT